Listed below are T cell receptor beta chains from one sample, sequenced in a study of T-cell memory formation after mild COVID-19. Using its own MiXCR run on the 5' RACE reads, TCRdb lists one record per CDR3 protein. Found here are about 390,000 distinct CDR3 sequences, more than 20% of them singletons; the top ten hold approximately 13%. Material: PBMCs or a T cell subset sorted from them (not recorded which). The receptors derive from an adult woman who had mild COVID-19 (a few samples of this study predate the infection). Cell type and time point are not known. The CDR3 runs from the conserved cysteine through the conserved F or W. Each record gives: D gene, J gene, V gene, clone size, CDR3 protein, CDR3 DNA. D genes are given only for firm matches. Not all rows give a size; the values are once, few, many and, for expanded clones, a class.

NA | TRBJ2-1 | TRBV18 | NA | CASSPEGFAGDSYNEQFF | TGTGCCAGCTCACCCGAAGGGTTTGCAGGAGACTCCTACAATGAGCAGTTCTTC
NA | TRBJ2-2 | TRBV12-3/TRBV12-4 | many | CASSPGGAGELFF | TGTGCCAGCAGCCCGGGCGGCGCCGGGGAGCTGTTTTTT
TRBD2 | TRBJ2-1 | TRBV5-1 | few | CASSLAKLAGGMVDEQFF | TGCGCCAGCAGCTTGGCCAAGTTAGCGGGGGGCATGGTAGATGAGCAGTTCTTC
TRBD2 | TRBJ2-1 | TRBV12-3/TRBV12-4 | few | CASSFSIAGLTYNEQFF | TGTGCCAGCAGTTTCTCCATAGCGGGACTGACCTACAATGAGCAGTTCTTC
NA | TRBJ1-4 | TRBV7-9 | few | CASSLGLREGEKLFF | TGTGCCAGCAGCCTCGGACTAAGGGAAGGTGAAAAACTGTTTTTT
TRBD2 | TRBJ2-7 | TRBV18 | few | CASSPSPGTSSYEQYF | TGTGCCAGCTCACCATCCCCCGGGACTAGCTCCTACGAGCAGTACTTC
NA | TRBJ1-1 | TRBV5-1 | many | CASSSQGATGMNTEAFF | TGCGCCAGCAGCTCGCAGGGTGCTACGGGCATGAACACTGAAGCTTTCTTT
NA | TRBJ1-1 | TRBV5-8 | NA | CASSLVHGQVNTEAFF | TGTGCCAGCAGCTTAGTTCATGGGCAGGTGAACACTGAAGCTTTCTTT
NA | TRBJ1-2 | TRBV6-5 | few | CASSGTSAYGYTF | TGTGCCAGCAGCGGGACATCGGCCTATGGCTACACCTTC
NA | TRBJ1-3 | TRBV6-5 | NA | CASTSAGGTASTIYF | TGTGCCAGCACCTCCGCCGGGGGCACCGCGAGCACCATATATTTT
TRBD1 | TRBJ1-1 | TRBV2 | few | CASKPQGVPGSEAFF | TGTGCCAGCAAACCACAGGGGGTACCGGGGTCTGAAGCTTTCTTT
NA | TRBJ1-5 | TRBV2 | NA | CASSVWGHSNQPQHF | TGTGCCAGCAGTGTGTGGGGGCATAGCAATCAGCCCCAGCATTTT
TRBD1 | TRBJ1-6 | TRBV12-3/TRBV12-4 | few | CASSSQGANSPLHF | TGTGCCAGCAGTTCACAGGGGGCAAATTCACCCCTCCACTTT
TRBD1 | TRBJ1-2 | TRBV7-2 | few | CASSLAGQGDGYTF | TGTGCCAGCAGCTTAGCCGGACAGGGAGATGGCTACACCTTC